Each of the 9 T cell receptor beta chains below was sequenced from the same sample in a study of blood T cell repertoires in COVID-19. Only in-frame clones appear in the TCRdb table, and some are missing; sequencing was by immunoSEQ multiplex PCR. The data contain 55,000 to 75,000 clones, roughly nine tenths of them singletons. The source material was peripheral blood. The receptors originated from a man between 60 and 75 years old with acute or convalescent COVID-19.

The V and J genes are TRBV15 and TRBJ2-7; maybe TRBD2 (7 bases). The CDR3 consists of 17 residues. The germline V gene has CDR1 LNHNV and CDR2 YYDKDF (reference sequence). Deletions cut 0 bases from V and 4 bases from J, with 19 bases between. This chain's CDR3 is CATSRDGRNGGTYEQYF. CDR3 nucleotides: TGTGCCACCAGCAGAGATGGGCGGAACGGGGGGACATACGAGCAGTACTTC.

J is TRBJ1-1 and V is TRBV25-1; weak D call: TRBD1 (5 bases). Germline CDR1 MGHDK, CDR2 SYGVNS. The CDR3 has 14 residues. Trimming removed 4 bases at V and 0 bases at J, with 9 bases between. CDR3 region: CASSGDRLNTEAFF. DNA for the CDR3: TGTGCCAGCAGTGGCGACAGATTGAACACTGAAGCTTTCTTT.

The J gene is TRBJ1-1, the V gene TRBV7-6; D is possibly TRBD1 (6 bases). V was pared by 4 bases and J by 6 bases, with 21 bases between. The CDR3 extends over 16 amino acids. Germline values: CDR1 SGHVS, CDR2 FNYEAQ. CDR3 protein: CASSSRTALINPEAFF. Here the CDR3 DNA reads TGTGCCAGCAGCTCGCGGACAGCCCTAATTAACCCTGAAGCTTTCTTT.

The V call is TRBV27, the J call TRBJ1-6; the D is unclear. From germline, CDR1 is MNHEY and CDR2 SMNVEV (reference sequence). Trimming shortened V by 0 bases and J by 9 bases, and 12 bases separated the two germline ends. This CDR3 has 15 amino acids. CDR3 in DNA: TGTGCCAGCAGTTTATCTTATACGGAGCGTTCACCCCTCCACTTT. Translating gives CASSLSYTERSPLHF.

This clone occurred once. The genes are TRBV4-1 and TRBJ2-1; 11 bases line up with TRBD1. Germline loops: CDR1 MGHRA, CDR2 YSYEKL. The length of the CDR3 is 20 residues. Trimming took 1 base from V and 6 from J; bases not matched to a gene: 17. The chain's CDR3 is CASSQGWTGGTDRKANEQFF. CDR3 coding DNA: TGCGCCAGCAGCCAAGGATGGACAGGGGGCACAGATCGGAAAGCCAATGAGCAGTTCTTC.

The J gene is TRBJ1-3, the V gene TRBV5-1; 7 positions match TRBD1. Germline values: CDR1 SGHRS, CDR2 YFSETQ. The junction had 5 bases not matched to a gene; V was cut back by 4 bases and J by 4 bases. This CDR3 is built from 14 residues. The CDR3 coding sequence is TGCGCCAGCAGCCTGACAGGGTACGGAAACACCATATATTTT. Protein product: CASSLTGYGNTIYF.

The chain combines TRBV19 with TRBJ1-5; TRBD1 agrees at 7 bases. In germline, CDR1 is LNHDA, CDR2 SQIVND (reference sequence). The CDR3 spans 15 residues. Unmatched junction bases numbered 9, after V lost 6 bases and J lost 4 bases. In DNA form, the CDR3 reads TGTGCCAGTAGCCCCGTAAGGGACAGTAATCAGCCCCAGCATTTT. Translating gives CASSPVRDSNQPQHF.

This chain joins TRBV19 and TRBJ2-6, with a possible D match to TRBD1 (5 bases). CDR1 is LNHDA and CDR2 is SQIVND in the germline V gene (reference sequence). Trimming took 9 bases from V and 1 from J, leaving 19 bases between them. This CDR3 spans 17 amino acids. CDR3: CASLQGGLGSGANVLTF. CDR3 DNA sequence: TGTGCCAGCCTTCAGGGTGGTCTAGGATCTGGGGCCAACGTCCTGACTTTC. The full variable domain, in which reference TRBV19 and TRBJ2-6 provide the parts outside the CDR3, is DGGITQSPKYLFRKEGQNVTLSCEQNLNHDAMYWYRQDPGQGLRLIYYSQIVNDFQKGDIAEGYSVSREKKESFPLTVTSAQKNPTAFYLCASLQGGLGSGANVLTFGAGSRLTVL.

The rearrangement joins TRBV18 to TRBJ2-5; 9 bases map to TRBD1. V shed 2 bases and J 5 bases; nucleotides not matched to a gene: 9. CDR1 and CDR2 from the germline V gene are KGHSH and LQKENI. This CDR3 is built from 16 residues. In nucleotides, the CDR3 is TGTGCCAGCTCACCATGGGCCACAGGGGGCGCGGAGACCCAGTACTTC. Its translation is CASSPWATGGAETQYF. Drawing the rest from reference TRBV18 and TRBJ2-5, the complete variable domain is NAGVMQNPRHLVRRRGQEARLRCSPMKGHSHVYWYRQLPEEGLKFMVYLQKENIIDESGMPKERFSAEFPKEGPSILRIQQVVRGDSAAYFCASSPWATGGAETQYFGPGTRLLVL.